This T cell receptor beta chain was retrieved from a study of regulatory T cells in long-lasting Graves disease. V gave up 1 base and J gave up 5 bases; unmatched junction bases: 5. Germline CDR1 and CDR2: SGHTA and FQGNSA. The CDR3 loop spans 15 amino acids. Time point in this sample: newly diagnosed GD, antithyroid drugs for less than 3 months. PBMCs were the source of the RNA used for TCR sequencing. Patients met American Thyroid Association criteria for Graves' disease. As collected, the peripheral blood samples measured 7.5 to 10 milliliters each and went into EDTA tubes. Study-level points and caveats: Persistent cases favored TRBV28, TRBJ1-2 and TRBJ2-5.

With iRepertoire HTBI primers and Arm-PCR of CDR3 regions, TCR beta libraries were built. TCRdb reprocessed the multiplex PCR reads with MiXCR, giving one entry per CDR3 protein. The repertoire holds over 200,000 distinct CDR3 sequences, about 18% seen once, with around 21% in the top ten. In this sample, this clonotype turned up many times. Its antigen is unknown. The source was peripheral blood mononuclear cells (PBMCs), collected at new diagnosis, from a patient treated with antithyroid drugs. The receptor's source is a female donor with Graves disease. This rearrangement joins TRBV7-2 to TRBJ2-3; 8 bases line up with TRBD2. The CDR3 is CASSLGLSGRDTQYF. The DNA for the CDR3 is TGTGCCAGCAGCTTAGGCCTAAGCGGGAGAGATACGCAGTATTTT.